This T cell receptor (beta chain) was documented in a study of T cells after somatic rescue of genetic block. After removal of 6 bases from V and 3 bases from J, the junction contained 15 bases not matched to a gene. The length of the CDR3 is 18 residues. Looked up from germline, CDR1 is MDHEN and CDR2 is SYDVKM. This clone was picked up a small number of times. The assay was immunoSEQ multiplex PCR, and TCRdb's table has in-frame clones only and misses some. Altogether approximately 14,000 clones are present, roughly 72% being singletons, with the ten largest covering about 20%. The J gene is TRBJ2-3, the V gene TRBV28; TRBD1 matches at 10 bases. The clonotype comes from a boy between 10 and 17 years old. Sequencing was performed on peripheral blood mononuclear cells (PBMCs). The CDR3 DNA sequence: TGTGCCAGCAGCTCGCCGGTGTGGACAGGGGGTGTAACAGATACGCAGTATTTT. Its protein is CASSSPVWTGGVTDTQYF.